The 7 T cell receptor beta chains listed next were all sequenced from one sample in a study of post-analysis software for immune sequencing data. Built from TCR beta cDNA, the libraries had unique molecular identifiers in them. Using its own MiXCR run on the PCR reads, TCRdb lists one record per CDR3 protein. The data contain 650,000 to 850,000 distinct CDR3 sequences, about 50% of them singletons. Their recognized antigens are unknown. Overall study results and limits: TRBV segments more frequent in patients than in controls numbered five and included TRBV5-6, TRBV5-1 and TRBV20-1.

Sequencing used blood. These TCRs come from a girl aged 5-17 years with multiple sclerosis.

Comment on this clonotype: Sequence at one end of the junction differs from germline and may be a read error. CDR3: CSARASRGQIVVNTGAFF. The DNA of the CDR3 is TGCAGTGCCAGAGCATCCAGGGGGCAAATTGTGGTGAACACTGGAGCTTTCTTT. The V and J genes are TRBV20-1 and TRBJ1-1, with TRBD1 matching 8 bases. This CDR3 comprises 18 residues. CDR1 is DFQATT, CDR2 SNEGSKA, per germline (reference sequence).

The V call is TRBV6-6, the J call TRBJ2-4; TRBD2 might be the D (5 bases). V was shortened by 2 bases and J by 0 bases, with 11 bases between the two germline ends. In germline, CDR1 is MNHNY, CDR2 SVGAGI (reference sequence). This CDR3 is 16 amino acids long. In nucleotides, the CDR3 is TGTGCCAGCAGTTACACCGTCGGACTAGCCAAAAACATTCAGTACTTC. It translates to CASSYTVGLAKNIQYF.

The chain combines TRBV28 with TRBJ2-1, with D perhaps matching TRBD1 (5 bases). V was clipped by 5 bases and J by 8 bases, with 16 bases between them. Germline values: CDR1 MDHEN, CDR2 SYDVKM. This CDR3 is 14 amino acids long. This CDR3 reads CASSIGQARDEQFF. The CDR3 nucleotides are TGTGCCAGCAGTATCGGACAAGCTAGGGATGAGCAGTTCTTC.

V and J are TRBV6-5 and TRBJ2-1, with TRBD1 as a possible D gene (6 bases). The length of the CDR3 is 16 residues. V was trimmed by 4 bases and J by 9 bases, leaving 22 bases between them. Looked up from germline, CDR1 is MNHEY and CDR2 is SVGAGI. CDR3 bases: TGTGCCAGCAGTTTACGTTCCGGGACACGTAATTTTGAGCAGTTCTTC. It yields the protein CASSLRSGTRNFEQFF.

In its sample, this clonotype was seen a few times. The V call is TRBV20-1, the J call TRBJ2-7; 8 bases are shared with TRBD1. The germline CDR1 and CDR2 sequences are DFQATT and SNEGSKA (reference sequence). The CDR3 is made up of 15 amino acids. Trimming took 0 bases from V and 2 from J; bases not matched to a gene: 6. CDR3 coding DNA: TGCAGTGCTAGAGATCCCGGGACAGGTCCCTACGAGCAGTACTTC. Translating gives CSARDPGTGPYEQYF.

This chain connects TRBV5-1 to TRBJ2-1; D is ambiguous. CDR3 size: 16 residues. Germline V gene data show CDR1 as SGHRS and CDR2 as YFSETQ. Deletions cut 0 bases from V and 4 bases from J, with 14 bases between. For the CDR3, the DNA is TGCGCCAGCAGCTTGGTTAAGACGGGTACTTACAATGAGCAGTTCTTC. Its protein is CASSLVKTGTYNEQFF.

The chain carries TRBV29-1 and TRBJ1-2; 9 bases fit TRBD1. Trimming took 5 bases from V and 3 from J; bases not matched to a gene: 4. CDR1 SQVTM and CDR2 ANQGSEA come from the germline V gene. CDR3 length: 13 residues. The CDR3 nucleotides read TGCAGCGTTCGGGACAGGGTGGACTATGGCTACACCTTC. Its translation is CSVRDRVDYGYTF.